The rows below give T cell receptor beta chains drawn from one sample of a study of yellow fever vaccine responses in identical twins. MiXCR was run by TCRdb on the RT-PCR reads, yielding one entry per CDR3 protein. This sample has 15,000 to 20,000 distinct CDR3 sequences, with roughly 85% found just once. The sequences come from T cells from blood (PBMCs), unsorted or a sorted subset (not recorded which), collected before or after yellow fever vaccination (not recorded which). The receptors originated from a woman aged 18-35 years who received the yellow fever vaccine. CDR3s include the opening cysteine and the closing phenylalanine or tryptophan. The D gene is left open where the match is weak. Clone size is shown for a subset of rows, as once, few, many or a class of expanded clone.

DNA: TGTGCCAGCAGCATCGCTGACGGCTACGAGCAGTACTTC
CDR3: CASSIADGYEQYF
length: 13
size: -
J: TRBJ2-7
V: TRBV4-2
D: -

DNA: TGTGCTAGCAGCCCTGACAAGAACACCGGGGAGCTGTTTTTT
CDR3: CASSPDKNTGELFF
length: 14
size: -
J: TRBJ2-2
V: TRBV7-7
D: -

DNA: TGCAGTGCCCCCAAACTGAACACCGGGGAGCTGTTTTTT
CDR3: CSAPKLNTGELFF
length: 13
size: -
J: TRBJ2-2
V: TRBV20-1
D: -

DNA: TGTGCCAGCAGCCAGATAGGGGGTCACGAGCAGTACTTC
CDR3: CASSQIGGHEQYF
length: 13
size: -
J: TRBJ2-7
V: TRBV2
D: -

DNA: TGTGCCAGCAGCTTCGGGACAACCACCCTCAATGAGCAGTTCTTC
CDR3: CASSFGTTTLNEQFF
length: 15
size: -
J: TRBJ2-1
V: TRBV11-1
D: -

DNA: TGTGCCAGCACCTTCATGAGCTCCTACGAGCAGTACTTC
CDR3: CASTFMSSYEQYF
length: 13
size: -
J: TRBJ2-7
V: TRBV11-2
D: -

DNA: TGCAGCGTTGTTATTGGTTCCCGCCACAACACCGGGGAGCTGTTTTTT
CDR3: CSVVIGSRHNTGELFF
length: 16
size: -
J: TRBJ2-2
V: TRBV29-1
D: -

DNA: TGTGCCAGCAGCCCAAGCGGGAGGCGATACAATGAGCAGTTCTTC
CDR3: CASSPSGRRYNEQFF
length: 15
size: once
J: TRBJ2-1
V: TRBV11-1
D: TRBD2

DNA: TGCGCCAGCAGCCAAGAGGGACTAGGTATCTTTAACTACGAGCAGTACTTC
CDR3: CASSQEGLGIFNYEQYF
length: 17
size: -
J: TRBJ2-7
V: TRBV4-1
D: TRBD2

DNA: TGTGCCAGTAGTCTCGCTAGAGGGTCCTACGAGCAGTACTTC
CDR3: CASSLARGSYEQYF
length: 14
size: -
J: TRBJ2-7
V: TRBV19
D: -

DNA: TGCGCCAGCAGCCTCAAGGACACTGGGCTTGACTATGGCTACACCTTC
CDR3: CASSLKDTGLDYGYTF
length: 16
size: -
J: TRBJ1-2
V: TRBV4-1
D: -

DNA: TGCAGCGTTGTGGGGGGGGGCCTCGTCGGAGAGACCCAGTACTTC
CDR3: CSVVGGGLVGETQYF
length: 15
size: -
J: TRBJ2-5
V: TRBV29-1
D: -

DNA: TGTGCCAGTAGTATCTCACAGGGGGACAACTATGGCTACACCTTC
CDR3: CASSISQGDNYGYTF
length: 15
size: -
J: TRBJ1-2
V: TRBV19
D: TRBD1

DNA: TGTGCCAGCAGTTTCGGCGGAACCTACGAGCAGTACTTC
CDR3: CASSFGGTYEQYF
length: 13
size: -
J: TRBJ2-7
V: TRBV12-3/TRBV12-4
D: -

DNA: TGCGCCAGCAGCCAGGGAACTAATGGCCCCGACGCGAACACCGGGGAGCTGTTTTTT
CDR3: CASSQGTNGPDANTGELFF
length: 19
size: -
J: TRBJ2-2
V: TRBV4-3
D: -

DNA: TGTGCCAGCAGCCAAGGGCGGGGTCCCAAAAACATTCAGTACTTC
CDR3: CASSQGRGPKNIQYF
length: 15
size: few
J: TRBJ2-4
V: TRBV14
D: -

DNA: TGTGCCAGCAGTTTGGAGAACAGGGGGAACTACGAGCAGTACTTC
CDR3: CASSLENRGNYEQYF
length: 15
size: -
J: TRBJ2-7
V: TRBV5-5
D: TRBD1

DNA: TGTGCCAGCAAAGGCGACAACTACGAGCAGTACTTC
CDR3: CASKGDNYEQYF
length: 12
size: -
J: TRBJ2-7
V: TRBV28
D: -

DNA: TGTGCCAGCAGGGAGCCAGAGGGGGTCAGCTACGAGCAGTACTTC
CDR3: CASREPEGVSYEQYF
length: 15
size: -
J: TRBJ2-7
V: TRBV2
D: -

DNA: TGTGCCACCAGCAGCGACAGGGCAAATACGCAGTATTTT
CDR3: CATSSDRANTQYF
length: 13
size: -
J: TRBJ2-3
V: TRBV15
D: TRBD1

DNA: TGTGCCAGCAGCCCAAACACAGATACGCAGTATTTT
CDR3: CASSPNTDTQYF
length: 12
size: once
J: TRBJ2-3
V: TRBV11-3
D: -

DNA: TGCGCCAGCAGCCAGGGCAACCGGGACTTCTATGGCTACACCTTC
CDR3: CASSQGNRDFYGYTF
length: 15
size: -
J: TRBJ1-2
V: TRBV4-1
D: -

DNA: TGCAGTGCTAGGGAGGTTCTTAGGGGTCTCACTGAAGCTTTCTTT
CDR3: CSAREVLRGLTEAFF
length: 15
size: -
J: TRBJ1-1
V: TRBV20-1
D: -

DNA: TGTGCCAGCATCAGGACAGAGAACTATGGCTACACCTTC
CDR3: CASIRTENYGYTF
length: 13
size: -
J: TRBJ1-2
V: TRBV2
D: -

DNA: TGCAGCGCTAGGGATTACCAAGAGACCCAGTACTTC
CDR3: CSARDYQETQYF
length: 12
size: -
J: TRBJ2-5
V: TRBV29-1
D: -

DNA: TGTGCCAGCAGTTACGGGGGACAGTCACTTTTTGAAGCTTTCTTT
CDR3: CASSYGGQSLFEAFF
length: 15
size: -
J: TRBJ1-1
V: TRBV6-2/TRBV6-3
D: TRBD1

DNA: TGTGCCAGCAGTGAGTTGGGGGGGACTGAAGCTTTCTTT
CDR3: CASSELGGTEAFF
length: 13
size: -
J: TRBJ1-1
V: TRBV2
D: -

DNA: TGTGCCAGCAGCTTAGATCTGGGGGAGCGGGGTCCGAAAGATACGCAGTATTTT
CDR3: CASSLDLGERGPKDTQYF
length: 18
size: -
J: TRBJ2-3
V: TRBV11-3
D: TRBD2

DNA: TGTGCCAGCAGCTTAGGAATCGGCCCAGGGCAGGATGAGCAGTTCTTC
CDR3: CASSLGIGPGQDEQFF
length: 16
size: -
J: TRBJ2-1
V: TRBV11-2
D: -

DNA: TGTGCCAGCAGCCCTGGAGGGGAGTCGGGAAATGAGCAGTTCTTC
CDR3: CASSPGGESGNEQFF
length: 15
size: -
J: TRBJ2-1
V: TRBV4-2
D: -

DNA: TGCAGCGTTACCCCAGACACGGCAGATACGCAGTATTTT
CDR3: CSVTPDTADTQYF
length: 13
size: -
J: TRBJ2-3
V: TRBV29-1
D: -